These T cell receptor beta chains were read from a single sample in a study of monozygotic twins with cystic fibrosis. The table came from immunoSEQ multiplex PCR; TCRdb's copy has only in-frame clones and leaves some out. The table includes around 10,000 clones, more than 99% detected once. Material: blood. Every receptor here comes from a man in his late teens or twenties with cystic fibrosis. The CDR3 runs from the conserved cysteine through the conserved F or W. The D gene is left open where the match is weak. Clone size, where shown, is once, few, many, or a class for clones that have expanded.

CASSKGKGLGETQYF,TGTGCCAGTAGTAAGGGGAAGGGGCTTGGGGAGACCCAGTACTTC,TRBJ2-5,TRBV19,.,.
CASSLLAGYADTQYF,TGTGCCAGCAGCTTACTAGCGGGGTATGCGGATACGCAGTATTTT,TRBJ2-3,TRBV5-6,.,TRBD2
CASSPGGVGPQHF,TGTGCCAGCTCACCTGGGGGGGTGGGGCCCCAGCATTTT,TRBJ1-5,TRBV18,.,.
CASSLDRPTGELFF,TGTGCCAGCAGCTTGGATAGGCCCACCGGGGAGCTGTTTTTT,TRBJ2-2,TRBV5-4,.,.
CASSVDGGPTEAFF,TGTGCCAGCAGCGTAGACGGGGGGCCTACTGAAGCTTTCTTT,TRBJ1-1,TRBV9,once,.
CASSGGLRGGSGANVLTF,TGCGCCAGCAGTGGAGGTCTCAGGGGGGGCTCTGGGGCCAACGTCCTGACTTTC,TRBJ2-6,TRBV10-2,.,.
CASSQDLQNTGELFF,TGCGCCAGCAGCCAAGATCTCCAGAACACCGGGGAGCTGTTTTTT,TRBJ2-2,TRBV4-1,.,.
CATSIFPRDRGTEAFF,TGTGCCACCAGCATATTCCCCCGGGACAGGGGCACTGAAGCTTTCTTT,TRBJ1-1,TRBV15,.,TRBD1
CASSYLAGGYEQYF,TGTGCCAGCAGTTATCTAGCGGGAGGCTACGAGCAGTACTTC,TRBJ2-7,TRBV6-6,.,TRBD2
CASSNTGNTEAFF,TGTGCCAGTAGTAACACAGGGAACACTGAAGCTTTCTTT,TRBJ1-1,TRBV19,.,.
CASSLVADTQYF,TGTGCCAGCAGCTTAGTAGCAGATACGCAGTATTTT,TRBJ2-3,TRBV5-5,.,.
CAWSADGVGSPLHF,TGTGCCTGGAGTGCTGACGGGGTGGGTTCACCCCTCCACTTT,TRBJ1-6,TRBV30,.,.
CATAPSPGQGVPLSYNEQFF,TGTGCCACCGCCCCCTCACCGGGGCAGGGAGTCCCACTATCCTACAATGAGCAGTTCTTC,TRBJ2-1,TRBV19,.,.
CASSTGTSGLAKNIQYF,TGTGCCAGCAGCACTGGGACTAGCGGACTAGCCAAAAACATTCAGTACTTC,TRBJ2-4,TRBV7-9,.,TRBD2
CASSRSGWGLRTSTDTQYF,TGTGCCAGCAGCCGTAGCGGGTGGGGGCTCCGAACTAGCACAGATACGCAGTATTTT,TRBJ2-3,TRBV11-2,.,.
CASSYSAGVGDEQFF,TGTGCCAGCAGTTACTCTGCGGGGGTCGGGGATGAGCAGTTCTTC,TRBJ2-1,TRBV6-5,.,TRBD2
CASRTSGAGTGELFF,TGTGCCAGCAGAACTAGCGGGGCGGGGACCGGGGAGCTGTTTTTT,TRBJ2-2,TRBV6-6,.,TRBD2
CASSPQGRGTDTQYF,TGTGCCAGCTCACCACAAGGGAGGGGGACAGATACGCAGTATTTT,TRBJ2-3,TRBV18,once,.
CASSLAPSEKYEQYF,TGTGCCAGCAGCTTGGCCCCTAGCGAGAAATACGAGCAGTACTTC,TRBJ2-7,TRBV5-4,.,.
CASSEVGRRVYGYTF,TGTGCCAGCAGTGAAGTTGGGCGGAGGGTCTATGGCTACACCTTC,TRBJ1-2,TRBV2,.,.
CASSEGWGTEAFF,TGTGCCAGCAGTGAAGGGTGGGGGACTGAAGCTTTCTTT,TRBJ1-1,TRBV6-4,.,.
CASSFRGGGYTF,TGTGCCAGCAGTTTTAGGGGAGGCGGCTACACCTTC,TRBJ1-2,TRBV28,.,.
CASSLVVAAPNGYTF,TGTGCCAGCAGCTTAGTAGTCGCGGCACCCAATGGCTACACCTTC,TRBJ1-2,TRBV7-2,.,.
CASARTSGSEETQYF,TGTGCCAGCGCCAGGACTAGCGGATCGGAGGAGACCCAGTACTTC,TRBJ2-5,TRBV6-4,.,TRBD2
CASSLSAGAFRGANVLTF,TGTGCCAGCAGTTTGTCGGCAGGTGCCTTTAGGGGGGCCAACGTCCTGACTTTC,TRBJ2-6,TRBV27,once,.
CASSLTQGQAFSPLHF,TGTGCCAGCAGTCTAACGCAGGGACAGGCATTTTCACCCCTCCACTTT,TRBJ1-6,TRBV28,.,TRBD1
CASGPRGLAGGGNEQFF,TGTGCTAGTGGCCCACGGGGACTAGCGGGAGGGGGGAATGAGCAGTTCTTC,TRBJ2-1,TRBV12-5,once,TRBD2
CASSLWRDDEQFF,TGTGCCAGCAGCTTATGGAGGGATGATGAGCAGTTCTTC,TRBJ2-1,TRBV5-8,.,.